The rows below give T cell receptor beta chains drawn from one sample of a study of T cells in Graves' hyperthyroidism and ophthalmopathy. One entry per CDR3 protein, called by TCRdb with MiXCR from the multiplex PCR reads. In the table there are 490,000 or so distinct CDR3 sequences, 46% of which are singletons. The sequencing input was peripheral blood or thyroid tissue (not recorded which). These TCRs come from an adult woman with Graves' disease, either hyperthyroidism or ophthalmopathy (not recorded which). The CDR3 runs from the conserved cysteine through the conserved F or W. D genes are given only for firm matches. Some rows mark clone size as missing; the rest say once, few, many or name a class of expanded clone.

>TRBV20-1|TRBJ1-5|.|.
TGCAGTGCTAGAGATGGGGGGGGTTATAGCAATCAGCCCCAGCATTTT
CSARDGGGYSNQPQHF
>TRBV5-8|TRBJ1-3|.|once
TGTGCCAGCAGTGGGCCTCCGGCGGACACCATATATTTT
CASSGPPADTIYF
>TRBV2|TRBJ1-5|TRBD1|.
TGTGCCAGCAGATCCTTCCAGGGGGCGTTCATCAATCAGCCCCAGCATTTT
CASRSFQGAFINQPQHF
>TRBV7-9|TRBJ1-4|.|.
TGTGCCAGCAGCCAGGGACTGATGCAAGGTGAAAAACTGTTTTTT
CASSQGLMQGEKLFF
>TRBV19|TRBJ2-7|TRBD2|.
TGTGCCAGTGCTTATCAGACTAGCGGGAGCTACGAGCAGTACTTC
CASAYQTSGSYEQYF
>TRBV29-1|TRBJ2-5|TRBD1|many
TGCAGCGTTGAAAGGGGGCGTCGGGAGACCCAGTACTTC
CSVERGRRETQYF
>TRBV6-5|TRBJ1-6|TRBD1|.
TGTGCCAGCAGTCTATCTCGAGGGACAGGCGAAAATTCACCCCTCCACTTT
CASSLSRGTGENSPLHF
>TRBV15|TRBJ2-7|.|.
TGTGCCACCAGCTTTACTCAGACAGCCGCCTACGAGCAGTACTTC
CATSFTQTAAYEQYF
>TRBV7-3|TRBJ2-3|.|.
TGTGCCAGCAGCTCTGGCCTATCCGTGGCAGATACGCAGTATTTT
CASSSGLSVADTQYF
>TRBV20-1|TRBJ1-3|.|many
TGCAGTGCTACCTCTGGAAACACCATATATTTT
CSATSGNTIYF
>TRBV18|TRBJ1-6|TRBD1|few
TGTGCCAGCTCACGCGGGACAGCTAATTCACCCCTCCACTTT
CASSRGTANSPLHF
>TRBV10-3|TRBJ1-1|.|.
TGTGCCATCTGGGCGGGCAGGGAAGGCCTGCGAGCTTTCTTT
CAIWAGREGLRAFF
>TRBV15|TRBJ2-2|.|.
TGTGCCACCAGCAGAGATACGGGCATCTACACCGGGGAGCTGTTTTTT
CATSRDTGIYTGELFF
>TRBV7-8|TRBJ2-5|.|.
TGTGCCAGCAGCTTAGTAGCGGCCGGGGCGTTCAGGGAGACCCAGTACTTC
CASSLVAAGAFRETQYF
>TRBV7-2|TRBJ2-2|.|many
TGTGCCAGCAGCTTACTAACCGGGAGAGTCACCGGGGAGCTGTTTTTT
CASSLLTGRVTGELFF
>TRBV5-1|TRBJ2-3|TRBD2|.
TGCGCCAGCAGCAGGGGACTAGCGGGAGAAGAGGATACGCAGTATTTT
CASSRGLAGEEDTQYF
>TRBV2|TRBJ1-5|.|.
TGTGCCAGCAGTGAACGCGGAATTATACAGCCCCAGCATTTT
CASSERGIIQPQHF
>TRBV12-3/TRBV12-4|TRBJ1-6|.|.
TGTGCCAGCAGTTCAGGGTGGAATTCACCCCTCCACTTT
CASSSGWNSPLHF
>TRBV12-3/TRBV12-4|TRBJ1-1|.|.
TGTGCCAGCAGCAGGAAAGAGGTCTTAGGACCCCGAAAAAACACTGAAGCTTTCTTT
CASSRKEVLGPRKNTEAFF
>TRBV7-8|TRBJ2-7|.|.
TGTGCCAGCACCTCAAAGGACAGTAGGAGCTCCTACGAGCAGTACTTC
CASTSKDSRSSYEQYF
>TRBV7-3|TRBJ1-2|TRBD1|few
TGTGCCAGCAGCACTGGGGCAGGGGGCGGCGGCTACACCTTC
CASSTGAGGGGYTF
>TRBV7-3|TRBJ2-2|TRBD2|.
TGTGCCAGCATCGAAGGGGCTAGCGGGAGCGCCGGGGAACTGTTTTTT
CASIEGASGSAGELFF
>TRBV7-2|TRBJ1-4|.|.
TGTGCCAGCAGCTCCCGTCCGGGCGACCTTGGGAAACTGTTTTTT
CASSSRPGDLGKLFF
>TRBV12-3/TRBV12-4|TRBJ2-5|TRBD2|.
TGTGCCAGCAGTGGTATAGCGGGAGCACGAGAGACCCAGTACTTC
CASSGIAGARETQYF
>TRBV10-3|TRBJ1-3|.|.
TGTGCCATCAGTGAGTCGCAGGACTATGGCTACACCATATATTTT
CAISESQDYGYTIYF
>TRBV2|TRBJ1-6|TRBD1|few
TGTGCCAGCAAAGGGGACAGTTCTAATTCACCCCTCCACTTT
CASKGDSSNSPLHF
>TRBV20-1|TRBJ1-5|.|.
TGTGCCAGCAGTTTATCAGGGGTGGGACTGCCCCAGCATTTT
CASSLSGVGLPQHF
>TRBV12-3/TRBV12-4|TRBJ2-5|.|.
TGTGCCAGCAGTTTAGTATCCGGGCGAGAGACCCAGTACTTC
CASSLVSGRETQYF
>TRBV7-9|TRBJ2-7|TRBD1|many
TGTGCCAGCAGCTCCCGGACAGGAAGCTACGAGCAGTACTTC
CASSSRTGSYEQYF
>TRBV6-2/TRBV6-3|TRBJ1-5|.|many
TGTGCCAGCAGTTACTCGACCAGGACCCAGCCCCAGCATTTT
CASSYSTRTQPQHF
>TRBV4-3|TRBJ2-7|TRBD2|many
TGCGCCAGCAGCCAAGCACTAGCGGGGGCCTACGAGCAGTACTTC
CASSQALAGAYEQYF
>TRBV7-9|TRBJ2-7|.|few
TGTGCCAGCAGTTACCGGTCGGGTGACCCCTACGAGCAGTACTTC
CASSYRSGDPYEQYF
>TRBV29-1|TRBJ2-4|.|.
TGCAGCGTGGATGGGGGGGCCGGAAACATTCAGTACTTC
CSVDGGAGNIQYF
>TRBV7-8|TRBJ1-2|.|.
TGTGCCAGCAGCTTAGAAGGGGACGGTAACTATGGCTACACCTTC
CASSLEGDGNYGYTF
>TRBV28|TRBJ1-2|.|many
TGTGCCAGCAGTTTCTTCAGGCCTGGCTATGGCTACACCTTC
CASSFFRPGYGYTF
>TRBV19|TRBJ1-2|.|once
TGTGCCAGTAGTATAACAGCAGGGGGCTACACCTTC
CASSITAGGYTF
>TRBV10-2|TRBJ2-7|TRBD1|.
TGTGCCAGCAGTGAAGCGCAGCGAGACAGGGAGAATTCCTACGAGCAGTACTTC
CASSEAQRDRENSYEQYF
>TRBV7-9|TRBJ2-5|.|.
TGTGCCAGCATTAATACCCATTCGGGGACCCAGTACTTC
CASINTHSGTQYF
>TRBV5-1|TRBJ1-2|TRBD1|many
TGCGCCAGCAGCTTTTACTTGGGACAGGATGGCTACACCTTC
CASSFYLGQDGYTF
>TRBV7-2|TRBJ1-1|.|.
TGTGCCAGCAGCTTAACCCCGGGCGACCTTGGGACTGAAGCTTTCTTT
CASSLTPGDLGTEAFF
>TRBV7-8|TRBJ2-5|.|.
TGTGCCAGCGGACAGTGGGAGACCCAGTACTTC
CASGQWETQYF
>TRBV7-2|TRBJ1-2|TRBD1|many
TGTGCCAGCAGCCCCCTCCGGAAAGGGGGCGCCGATGGCTACACCTTC
CASSPLRKGGADGYTF
>TRBV7-6|TRBJ2-5|.|many
TGTGCCAGCAGCTTAGGCGGCAGGGGAACGGAGACCCAGTACTTC
CASSLGGRGTETQYF
>TRBV20-1|TRBJ1-2|.|.
TGCAGTGCTAGTGCCCTGGTGAGCGCCGTCTATGGCTACACCTTC
CSASALVSAVYGYTF
>TRBV20-1|TRBJ2-5|TRBD1|many
TGCAGTGCTAGAGTGACAGGGCAAGAGACCCAGTACTTC
CSARVTGQETQYF
>TRBV10-3|TRBJ2-2|.|.
TGTGCCAGCAGTGAATCCCCAAGGACCGGGGAGCTGTTTTTT
CASSESPRTGELFF
>TRBV24-1|TRBJ1-1|.|many
TGTGCCACCAGTGCCGGAGGGATGAACACTGAAGCTTTCTTT
CATSAGGMNTEAFF
>TRBV14|TRBJ1-6|.|many
TGTGCCAGCAGCCAAGTTCCGGGCTCGCCCCTCCACTTT
CASSQVPGSPLHF
>TRBV19|TRBJ1-5|.|many
TGTGCCAGTAGTACCTCTCAAAATCAGCCCCAGCATTTT
CASSTSQNQPQHF
>TRBV19|TRBJ1-5|TRBD1|.
TGTGCCAGTAGTATCCCCGGGACAGGGGAGCCCCAGCATTTT
CASSIPGTGEPQHF
>TRBV10-1|TRBJ1-2|.|.
TGCGCCAGCAGTATCCCCGGACCGGTAATCGTTACTAACTATGGCTACACCTTC
CASSIPGPVIVTNYGYTF
>TRBV10-3|TRBJ2-5|TRBD2|.
TGTGCCACCTCAGCGGGAGGCCGTCAAGAGACCCAGTACTTC
CATSAGGRQETQYF
>TRBV25-1|TRBJ1-4|TRBD1|few
TGTGCCAGCAGTGAATCCGGACAGGGTGAAAAACTGTTTTTT
CASSESGQGEKLFF